This T cell receptor (beta chain) stems from a study of cytomegalovirus exposure and HLA in healthy donors. Germline values: CDR1 LNHDA, CDR2 SQIVND (reference sequence). The length of the CDR3 is 12 residues. Vbeta (60) and Jbeta (13) primers were used in the PCR. Assay: immunoSEQ multiplex PCR; the TCRdb copy retains only in-frame clones and omits some. The profile shows around 100,000 clones, roughly 69% of them singletons. This clone was counted between two and nine times. The chain has TRBV19 and TRBJ2-5; D might be TRBD1 (6 bases). The J call is doubtful: the DNA matches TRBJ2-7 better. Material for sequencing was PBMCs. This sequence originates from a woman aged 30 to 39 in good health and CMV-seronegative. CDR3 amino acids: CASSTRGYEQYF. DNA of the CDR3: TGTGCCAGTAGTACCAGGGGTTACGAGCAGTACTTC.